This T cell receptor (beta chain) was sequenced for a study of response to subunit inactivated influenza vaccine (dated by TCRdb to 2017 to 2018). About the full investigation: Deep quantitative profiling of the T cell receptor repertoire was used in the study to follow responses to a trivalent subunit inactivated influenza vaccine.

Results the study describes overall, beyond this receptor: The authors suggested that each seasonal influenza vaccination may recruit only a limited number of new T cells.

Library method: RT-PCR. Data came from an Illumina HiSeq 2500. TCRdb reprocessing: public reads trimmed at Q25 with fastp, clones called with MiXCR, in-frame beta chains kept. Each record represents a unique CDR3 protein, reported with the most common genes and DNA among its rows. The sample table shows approximately 570,000 distinct CDR3 sequences, and 6.5% to 8% are seen once. Approximately 13% of the sample comes from the top ten. This clonotype was found a few times. This clone's antigen is unknown. Base qualities are not provided; no much larger clone lies one nucleotide away. Inclusive of the bounding cysteine and phenylalanine, the CDR3 is 15 residues long. This entry keeps only the CDR3 DNA: 45 bases, framed from base 1. V loses 3 bases of germline sequence and J loses 0 bases, and the interval between the two ends is 10 bases. The germline V gene supplies CDR1 MDHEN and CDR2 SYDVKM.

The sequence was obtained from a man aged 45-69 years who received an inactivated influenza vaccine. Donor details come from another sample of the same person, matched by shared clones. In this chain, TRBV28 is recombined with TRBJ2-3; a tentative D match to TRBD2 spans 5 bases. The source was PBMCs from blood, collected around 25 months after vaccination. The sequence in DNA is TGTGCCAGCAGTTTGCCGGGATGGAGCACAGATACGCAGTATTTT. Translation gives CASSLPGWSTDTQYF.